This T cell receptor beta chain was identified during a study of T cell repertoires in cytomegalovirus infection. Study details: HLA-B-restricted CMV epitopes that are well studied, plus recently identified HLA-C-restricted ones, were used by the study.

The CDR3 covers 16 residues. From germline, CDR1 is SGHTS and CDR2 YDEGEE. Trimming took off 0 bases at V and 2 bases at J, with 12 bases between the two ends. Study-level findings and limits: CMV-specific TCR beta clonotypes restricted by HLA-C were the ones dominating the ex vivo response.

To note about this clonotype: Antigen: not known.

TCRdb re-called the reads with MiXCR, one entry per CDR3 protein. Among about 830,000 distinct CDR3 sequences listed, about 30% were seen once. The source of this sequence is a human donor in good health (CMV status not recorded). Some clones in this sample may be carry-over from other donors' samples. The chain links TRBV5-8 to TRBJ1-5, with TRBD1 as a possible D gene (5 bases). The sequencing here drew on cultured CD8+ T cells from PBMCs, taken from culture after CMV antigen stimulation. The CDR3 DNA reads TGTGCCAGCAGCTTGGTAGGATGGGACCGCAATCAGCCCCAGCATTTT. As protein: CASSLVGWDRNQPQHF.